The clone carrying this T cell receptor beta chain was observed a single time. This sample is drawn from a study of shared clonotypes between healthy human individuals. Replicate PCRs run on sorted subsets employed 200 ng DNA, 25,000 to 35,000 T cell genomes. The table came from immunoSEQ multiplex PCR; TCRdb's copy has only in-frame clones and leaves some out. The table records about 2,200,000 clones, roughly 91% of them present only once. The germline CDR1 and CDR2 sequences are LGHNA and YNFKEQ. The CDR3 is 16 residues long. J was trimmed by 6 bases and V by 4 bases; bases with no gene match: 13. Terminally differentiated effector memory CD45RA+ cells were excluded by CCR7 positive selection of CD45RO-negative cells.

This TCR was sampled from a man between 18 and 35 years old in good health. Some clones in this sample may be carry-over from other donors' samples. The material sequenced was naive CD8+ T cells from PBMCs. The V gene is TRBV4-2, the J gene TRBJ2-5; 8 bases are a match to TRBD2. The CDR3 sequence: CASSLLGTSTVQTQYF. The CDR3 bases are TGTGCCAGCAGCCTACTAGGGACTAGTACCGTCCAGACCCAGTACTTC.